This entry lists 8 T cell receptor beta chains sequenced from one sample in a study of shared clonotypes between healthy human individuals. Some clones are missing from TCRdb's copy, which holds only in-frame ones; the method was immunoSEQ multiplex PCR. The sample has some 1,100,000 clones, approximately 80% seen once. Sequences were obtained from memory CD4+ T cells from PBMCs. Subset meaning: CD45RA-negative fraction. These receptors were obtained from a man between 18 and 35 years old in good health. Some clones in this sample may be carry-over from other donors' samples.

The CDR3 is CASSLGGDGETQYF. CDR3 nucleotide sequence: TGTGCCAGCAGCTTGGGAGGGGACGGGGAGACCCAGTACTTC. The V and J genes are TRBV5-4 and TRBJ2-5, with D perhaps being TRBD1 or TRBD2 (5 bases each). Germline lookup yields CDR1 SGHNT and CDR2 YYREEE (reference sequence). The CDR3 is 14 amino acids. V gave up 0 bases and J gave up 5 bases, with 11 bases separating them.

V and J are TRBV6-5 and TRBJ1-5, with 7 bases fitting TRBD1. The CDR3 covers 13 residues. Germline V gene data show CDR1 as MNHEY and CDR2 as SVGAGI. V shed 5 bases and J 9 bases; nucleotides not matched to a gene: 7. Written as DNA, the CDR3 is TGTGCCAGCAGTCTGGACAGGTTTCGGCCCCAGCATTTT. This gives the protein CASSLDRFRPQHF.

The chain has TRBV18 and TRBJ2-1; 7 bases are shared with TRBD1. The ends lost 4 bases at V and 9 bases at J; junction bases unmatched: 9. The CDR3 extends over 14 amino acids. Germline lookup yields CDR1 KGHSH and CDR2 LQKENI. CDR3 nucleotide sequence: TGTGCCAGCTCACGGGAAGCCGGGGACAGTGAGCAGTTCTTC. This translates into CASSREAGDSEQFF.

Here the CDR3 DNA reads TGTGCCAGCAGCGTAGCGGGCGACAGGCGACGGGAGCAGTACTTC. Encoded protein: CASSVAGDRRREQYF. This chain joins TRBV9 and TRBJ2-7, with a tentative D call TRBD1 (6 bases). The CDR3 sequence is 15 residues long. The germline V gene has CDR1 SGDLS and CDR2 YYNGEE. Trimming stripped 0 bases from V and 7 bases from J, with 17 bases between.

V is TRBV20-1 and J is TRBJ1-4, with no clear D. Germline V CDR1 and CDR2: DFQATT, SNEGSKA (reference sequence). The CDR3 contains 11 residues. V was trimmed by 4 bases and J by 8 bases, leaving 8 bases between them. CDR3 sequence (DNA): TGCAGTGCTATAGCAAGGGAAAAACTGTTTTTT. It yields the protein CSAIAREKLFF.

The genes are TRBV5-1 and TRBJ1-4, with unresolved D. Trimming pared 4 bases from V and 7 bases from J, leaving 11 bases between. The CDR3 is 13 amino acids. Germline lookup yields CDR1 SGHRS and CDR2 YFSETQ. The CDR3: CASSPQWSEKLFF. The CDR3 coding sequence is TGCGCCAGCAGCCCGCAATGGAGTGAAAAACTGTTTTTT.

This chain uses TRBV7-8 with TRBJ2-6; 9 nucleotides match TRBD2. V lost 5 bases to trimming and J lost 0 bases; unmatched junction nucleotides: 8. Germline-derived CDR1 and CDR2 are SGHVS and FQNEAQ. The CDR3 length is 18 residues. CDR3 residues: CASSEGLAISSGANVLTF. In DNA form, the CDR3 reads TGTGCCAGCAGCGAAGGACTAGCGATAAGCTCTGGGGCCAACGTCCTGACTTTC.

In nucleotides, the CDR3 is TGTGCCAGCAGACAACTACAGGACAGGGTCCAGTACGAGCAGTACTTC. As protein: CASRQLQDRVQYEQYF. V is TRBV27 and J is TRBJ2-7; 8 bases are a match to TRBD1. This CDR3 spans 16 amino acids. Per germline, CDR1 MNHEY and CDR2 SMNVEV (reference sequence). Unmatched junction bases numbered 14, after V lost 6 bases and J lost 4 bases.